This TCR beta chain was sequenced for a study of response to subunit inactivated influenza vaccine. Each CDR3 protein is one row after TCRdb ran MiXCR on the RT-PCR reads. The sample contains some 160,000 distinct CDR3 sequences, roughly 10% of which appear only once. Trimming at V came to 1 base and at J to 0 bases, leaving 4 bases not matched to a gene. The CDR3 is 16 residues long. CDR1 and CDR2 (germline): SGHTA, FQGNSA. The receptor comes from a man aged 45-65 years who received an inactivated influenza vaccine. This specimen was non-naive T cells sorted from PBMCs, taken about 40 days after vaccination. The V call is TRBV7-2, the J call TRBJ2-7, with 9 bases that match TRBD1. CDR3 nucleotides: TGTGCCAGCAGCTTAGGGGGGACAGGGTACTCCTACGAGCAGTACTTC. It is translated as CASSLGGTGYSYEQYF.